A single sample gave rise to the 21 T cell receptor beta chains below, sequenced in a study of T cell repertoires in cytomegalovirus infection. From the reads, TCRdb called clonotypes with MiXCR, one entry per CDR3 protein. The sample has over 300,000 distinct CDR3 sequences; roughly 17% are singletons. Source material: PBMCs. These receptors were collected from a human donor in good health (CMV status not recorded). Some clones in this sample may be carry-over from other donors' samples.

This clonotype was recorded at least ten times. Written as DNA, the CDR3 is TGTGCCAGCAGCTTACAGGGAGCAGGGGTCAATCAGCCCCAGCATTTT. It yields the protein CASSLQGAGVNQPQHF. The genes are TRBV7-9 and TRBJ1-5; D may be TRBD1 (6 bases). Germline-derived CDR1 and CDR2 are SEHNR and FQNEAQ (reference sequence). V shed 2 bases and J shed 3 bases, with 14 bases lying between them. The CDR3 length is 16 residues.

There are a few counts of this clonotype. The chain joins TRBV11-3 to TRBJ2-2; D unresolved. Trimming cost V 5 bases and J 6 bases, with 13 bases left between them. From germline, CDR1 is SGHNT and CDR2 YENEEA. The CDR3 sequence is 14 residues long. CDR3 DNA sequence: TGTGCCAGCAGCCAACAGACCGGATCCGGGGAGCTGTTTTTT. It codes for CASSQQTGSGELFF.

This clonotype was seen only a few times. The V and J genes are TRBV5-8 and TRBJ2-1; D might be TRBD1 (6 bases). V was cut by 4 bases and J by 3 bases, with 14 bases left in between. Germline V gene data show CDR1 as SGHTS and CDR2 as YDEGEE. The CDR3 consists of 15 residues. In DNA, the CDR3 is TGTGCCAGCAGCCGGGACACCCTGGGCTACAATGAGCAGTTCTTC. Its protein product is CASSRDTLGYNEQFF.

This clonotype was picked up many times. V usage is TRBV7-9 and J usage is TRBJ1-2, with 8 bases that match TRBD1. Germline-derived CDR1 and CDR2 are SEHNR and FQNEAQ (reference sequence). The CDR3 runs to 17 residues. J was trimmed by 3 bases and V by 7 bases; bases with no gene match: 16. The CDR3 loop is CASTPWTGRILDYGYTF. As DNA, the CDR3 is TGTGCCAGCACCCCTTGGACAGGGAGAATATTGGACTATGGCTACACCTTC.

CDR3 sequence: CASSSGLAGGRTDTQYF. In nucleotides, the CDR3 is TGTGCCAGCTCATCGGGACTAGCGGGGGGTCGGACAGATACGCAGTATTTT. The chain is built from TRBV18 and TRBJ2-3; the match to TRBD2 covers 15 bases. This CDR3 is 17 amino acids long. CDR1 is KGHSH, CDR2 LQKENI, per germline. After removal of 5 bases from V and 3 bases from J, the junction contained 6 bases not matched to a gene.

This clonotype was seen ten or more times. This rearrangement joins TRBV19 to TRBJ1-6, with D unresolved. The CDR3 length is 14 residues. From germline, CDR1 is LNHDA and CDR2 SQIVND (reference sequence). V shed 4 bases and J shed 0 bases, with 4 bases lying between them. In nucleotides, the CDR3 is TGTGCCAGTAGTACTGGCTCCTATAATTCACCCCTCCACTTT. Protein: CASSTGSYNSPLHF.

This clonotype was found many times. The chain combines TRBV12-5 with TRBJ2-2; D might be TRBD1 (5 bases). V gave up 3 bases and J gave up 4 bases, with 15 bases separating them. The length of the CDR3 is 16 residues. Germline values: CDR1 LGHNT, CDR2 FRNRAP. The CDR3 bases are TGTGCTAGTGGTTTAAACCTCGGGCAGGGCACCGGGGAGCTGTTTTTT. As protein: CASGLNLGQGTGELFF.

The rearrangement links TRBV25-1 to TRBJ2-7; no clear D gene. Germline assignment: CDR1 MGHDK and CDR2 SYGVNS. V was pared by 5 bases and J by 5 bases, with 13 bases between. The CDR3 totals 13 residues. CDR3 sequence reads: CASSIVVGHEQYF. The DNA for the CDR3 is TGTGCCAGCAGTATCGTGGTGGGCCACGAGCAGTACTTC.

This clonotype was counted a few times. This sequence joins TRBV10-3 and TRBJ2-5; the match to TRBD1 covers 9 bases. The CDR3 is 15 amino acids. V lost 8 bases to trimming and J lost 0 bases; unmatched junction nucleotides: 7. The germline gives CDR1 ENHRY, CDR2 SYGVKD. The CDR3 spells CAIGGQGKYQETQYF. The CDR3 region has the DNA TGTGCCATCGGGGGACAGGGAAAGTACCAAGAGACCCAGTACTTC.

This clonotype was detected ten times or more. The V call is TRBV12-3 or TRBV12-4, the J call TRBJ2-5; 7 nucleotides line up with TRBD1. CDR3 length: 14 amino acids. Unmatched junction bases numbered 6, after V lost 5 bases and J lost 3 bases. CDR3 sequence: CASSATGTEETQYF. The CDR3 DNA is TGTGCCAGCAGTGCAACCGGGACAGAAGAGACCCAGTACTTC.

This clonotype was seen repeatedly, ten times or more. This sequence joins TRBV5-1 and TRBJ2-7; D is undetermined. The CDR3 runs to 17 residues. Trimming left V 4 bases short and J 3 bases short, with 23 bases between. Germline V gene lookup returns CDR1 SGHRS and CDR2 YFSETQ. CDR3: CASSPARSETVGYEQYF. The CDR3 bases are TGCGCCAGCAGCCCGGCGAGGTCTGAAACGGTAGGCTACGAGCAGTACTTC.

This clonotype ranks as medium-sized. The chain is built from TRBV7-6 and TRBJ1-5; D is ambiguous. Germline CDR1 SGHVS, CDR2 FNYEAQ. Trimming removed 5 bases at V and 3 bases at J, with 8 bases between. This CDR3 spans 13 amino acids. CDR3 bases: TGTGCCAGCAGCCGTGACGCCAATCAGCCCCAGCATTTT. This encodes CASSRDANQPQHF.

The V and J genes are TRBV27 and TRBJ1-3, with unresolved D. This CDR3 spans 15 amino acids. The germline CDR1 and CDR2 sequences are MNHEY and SMNVEV (reference sequence). Trimming pared 5 bases from V and 2 bases from J, leaving 13 bases between. CDR3 in DNA: TGTGCCAGCAGTCCAGGCGGATTCACTGGAAACACCATATATTTT. This sequence encodes CASSPGGFTGNTIYF.

V is TRBV2 and J is TRBJ2-5; 7 nucleotides match TRBD1. The CDR3 covers 14 residues. Germline V CDR1 and CDR2: SNHLY, FYNNEI. V was clipped by 6 bases and J by 0 bases; unmatched bases: 4. The CDR3 nucleotides are TGTGCCAGCAGGGCGACAGGGTACCAAGAGACCCAGTACTTC. Translating gives CASRATGYQETQYF.

V is TRBV5-1 and J is TRBJ2-1, with 8 bases that match TRBD2. V gave up 1 base and J gave up 3 bases; unmatched junction bases: 9. The CDR3 totals 17 residues. CDR1 is SGHRS and CDR2 is YFSETQ in the germline V gene. The CDR3 bases are TGCGCCAGCAGCTTGCCTTCGTCGAGCGGGGGCTACAATGAGCAGTTCTTC. This sequence encodes CASSLPSSSGGYNEQFF. Together with reference TRBV5-1 and TRBJ2-1, the CDR3 gives the full variable domain: KAGVTQTPRYLIKTRGQQVTLSCSPISGHRSVSWYQQTPGQGLQFLFEYFSETQRNKGNFPGRFSGRQFSNSRSEMNVSTLELGDSALYLCASSLPSSSGGYNEQFFGPGTRLTVL.

This clonotype was observed many times. V is TRBV12-3 or TRBV12-4 and J is TRBJ2-1; D perhaps matches TRBD1 (6 bases). The CDR3 spans 17 residues. V dropped 6 bases and J dropped 10 bases, with 28 bases sitting between them. The CDR3 region is CASSQTQGTPSGNEQFF. DNA of the CDR3: TGTGCCAGCAGCCAGACTCAGGGGACCCCGTCTGGGAACGAGCAGTTCTTC.

There are many counts of this clonotype. The chain is built from TRBV7-2 and TRBJ1-5, with a possible D match to TRBD1 (6 bases). The germline CDR1 and CDR2 sequences are SGHTA and FQGNSA. The CDR3 is made up of 15 amino acids. The ends were cut back, 5 bases at V and 7 bases at J, with 18 bases in the middle. CDR3 residues: CASSPVGRGVQPQHF. DNA for the CDR3: TGTGCCAGCAGCCCTGTTGGCAGGGGAGTACAGCCCCAGCATTTT.

At least ten counts were recorded for this clonotype. The chain uses TRBV4-1 and TRBJ1-6; tentatively, D is TRBD1 (5 bases). Per the germline V gene, CDR1 is MGHRA and CDR2 is YSYEKL. The CDR3 is made up of 16 amino acids. V lost 0 bases, J lost 6 bases, and 12 bases lay in between. The CDR3 loop is CASSQEAGLRNSPLHF. The CDR3 nucleotides are TGCGCCAGCAGCCAAGAGGCAGGGCTCCGTAATTCACCCCTCCACTTT.

This clonotype was detected only a few times. The V and J genes are TRBV10-3 and TRBJ2-2; D gene uncertain. Trimming took off 3 bases at V and 5 bases at J, with 13 bases between the two ends. The CDR3 has 15 residues. From germline, CDR1 is ENHRY and CDR2 SYGVKD. Here the CDR3 DNA reads TGTGCCATCAGTGACCTAGTCAGAGAGACCGGGGAGCTGTTTTTT. This codes for CAISDLVRETGELFF.

This clonotype was detected only a few times. J is TRBJ1-2 and V is TRBV20-1; no clear D. This CDR3 is 13 amino acids long. Germline CDR1 DFQATT, CDR2 SNEGSKA (reference sequence). V lost 5 bases to trimming and J lost 2 bases, with 12 bases between them. The CDR3 nucleotides read TGCAGTGCTGCCCGAGGGATAAACTATGGCTACACCTTC. Amino acids: CSAARGINYGYTF.

This clonotype was seen ten or more times. The chain employs TRBV12-3 or TRBV12-4 and TRBJ1-2, with a tentative D call TRBD1 (5 bases). Trimming removed 3 bases from V and 4 bases from J, with 9 bases in between. This CDR3 has 13 amino acids. Here the CDR3 DNA reads TGTGCCAGCAGTTTTCTAGACAGCTATGGCTACACCTTC. Translated, it gives CASSFLDSYGYTF.